These 4 T cell receptor beta chains came from one sample sequenced in a study of blood T cell repertoires in COVID-19. The assay was immunoSEQ multiplex PCR, and TCRdb's table has in-frame clones only and misses some. The sample yields under 250,000 clones, about 90% seen once. The sequencing sample was made of peripheral blood. These receptors all come from a man aged 30 to 39 with COVID-19, enrolled during active disease.

The chain carries TRBV2 and TRBJ2-2, with 14 bases that match TRBD2. Germline CDR1 and CDR2: SNHLY and FYNNEI. This CDR3 comprises 16 residues. The V and J ends lost 6 bases and 6 bases, in that order; junction bases with no gene match: 6. Here the CDR3 DNA reads TGTGCCAGCAGGGGGACTAGCGGGGGTCCTGCCGGGGAGCTGTTTTTT. Residues: CASRGTSGGPAGELFF.

The CDR3 region has the DNA TGTGCCAGCAGCTTAGGACAGTCCCAAGAGACCCAGTACTTC. Its translation: CASSLGQSQETQYF. This rearrangement joins TRBV7-9 to TRBJ2-5; D is perhaps TRBD1 (5 bases). This CDR3 contains 14 residues. CDR1 is SEHNR and CDR2 is FQNEAQ in the germline V gene (reference sequence). Between the trimmed V and J ends, which lost 1 base and 1 base, there was a span of 7 bases.

This clone was observed a few times. This rearrangement joins TRBV3-1 (or the pseudogene TRBV3-2) to TRBJ1-4; D is ambiguous. The CDR3 covers 15 residues. Trimming took 0 bases from V and 8 from J, leaving 13 bases between them. The germline V gene encodes CDR1 LGHDT and CDR2 YNNKEL (reference sequence). In DNA, the CDR3 is TGTGCCAGCAGCCAAGAGTCGGGGATTTGGGAAAAACTGTTTTTT. Its protein product is CASSQESGIWEKLFF.

This chain joins TRBV9 and TRBJ2-1; 11 bases fit TRBD2. Germline assignment: CDR1 SGDLS and CDR2 YYNGEE. The V gene end was trimmed by 3 bases and the J gene end by 3 bases; junction bases not matched to a gene: 5. The CDR3 length is 16 residues. This CDR3 is CASSGGSGGVYNEQFF. CDR3 in DNA: TGTGCCAGCAGCGGAGGTAGCGGGGGGGTCTACAATGAGCAGTTCTTC.